The clone carrying this TCR beta chain was seen a handful of times. Its specificity is not known. The V gene's germline CDR1 is SEHNR and CDR2 FQNEAQ (reference sequence). V lost 1 base and J 4 bases, leaving 14 bases between the germline ends. This CDR3 contains 15 residues. TCR beta CDR3 sequences were amplified from RNA transcripts. Primed by the HTBI set, a first-round RT-PCR was run on the TCR CDR3. One entry per CDR3 protein, called by TCRdb with MiXCR from the multiplex PCR reads. This table holds about 600,000 distinct CDR3 sequences, more than 15% found once. The entry originates in a study of T cells in Graves' hyperthyroidism and ophthalmopathy. Study findings and constraints: Within blood appeared most thyroid clonotypes that had expanded above 0.001.

The sequenced material came from blood. This receptor was obtained from a woman between 40 and 50 years old with Graves' ophthalmopathy. The chain links TRBV7-9 to TRBJ2-7; D is tentatively TRBD1 or TRBD2 (5 bases each). The CDR3 sequence: CASSLGVGDVYEQYF. Here the CDR3 DNA reads TGTGCCAGCAGCTTAGGTGTGGGGGACGTTTACGAGCAGTACTTC.